These 29 T cell receptor beta chains originate from one sample sequenced in a study of blood T cell repertoires in COVID-19 (dated by TCRdb to about 2020). Libraries were prepared through the immunoSEQ multiplex PCR assay. This immuneACCESS table, as held by TCRdb, lists in-frame sequences with V and J called but not all clones. Of the missing ones, under half trace to an unresolved V gene in checked studies; the others have no known cause. Here the sample has hundreds of thousands of clones; 88% occur a single time. The top ten hold 2% to 2.5% of the sample. Sequencing used PBMCs or T cells enriched from blood (not recorded which). Receptors were obtained from a woman aged 55-69 years in a cohort exposed to, infected with or recovered from COVID-19 (not recorded which).

In its sample, this clone was seen once. J is TRBJ2-7 and V is TRBV28; unclear D gene. With 2 bases removed from V and 0 bases from J, the gap between germline ends came to 11 bases. The CDR3 has 15 amino acids. Per the germline V gene, CDR1 is MDHEN and CDR2 is SYDVKM. As DNA, the CDR3 is TGTGCCAGCAGTTTAGGCGAGAGAGGCTCCTACGAGCAGTACTTC. The encoded protein is CASSLGERGSYEQYF.

V gene TRBV19 combines with J gene TRBJ2-5, with 9 bases lining up with TRBD1. CDR3 length: 14 residues. J was trimmed by 7 bases and V by 6 bases; bases with no gene match: 9. Germline-derived CDR1 and CDR2 are LNHDA and SQIVND (reference sequence). As DNA, the CDR3 is TGTGCCAGTAGCCCCGGGGGACAGGGCGGGACCCAGTACTTC. This codes for CASSPGGQGGTQYF. The full variable domain, in which reference TRBV19 and TRBJ2-5 provide the parts outside the CDR3, is DGGITQSPKYLFRKEGQNVTLSCEQNLNHDAMYWYRQDPGQGLRLIYYSQIVNDFQKGDIAEGYSVSREKKESFPLTVTSAQKNPTAFYLCASSPGGQGGTQYFGPGTRLLVL.

The V gene is TRBV27, the J gene TRBJ2-5; 11 positions match TRBD2. This CDR3 comprises 17 residues. J was trimmed by 0 bases and V by 2 bases; bases with no gene match: 5. From germline, CDR1 is MNHEY and CDR2 SMNVEV (reference sequence). CDR3 amino acids: CASSLDSTSGNQETQYF. The CDR3, as DNA: TGTGCCAGCAGTTTAGACTCGACTAGCGGGAACCAAGAGACCCAGTACTTC.

V is TRBV7-2 and J is TRBJ2-1, with 7 nucleotides matching TRBD2. CDR3 length: 16 residues. J gave up 0 bases and V 0 bases, and 2 bases lay outside the gene matches. Per germline, CDR1 SGHTA and CDR2 FQGNSA. The CDR3 coding sequence is TGTGCCAGCAGCTTAGCCCGCGGGAGCTCCTACAATGAGCAGTTCTTC. Translating gives CASSLARGSSYNEQFF.

V is TRBV18 and J is TRBJ1-3, with D possibly matching TRBD1 (5 bases). Trimming removed 0 bases from V and 0 bases from J, with 12 bases in between. The V gene's germline CDR1 is KGHSH and CDR2 LQKENI. This CDR3 has 17 amino acids. CDR3 sequence reads: CASSPPSRVASGNTIYF. The CDR3 nucleotides are TGTGCCAGCTCACCACCGAGCAGGGTCGCCTCTGGAAACACCATATATTTT.

The chain joins TRBV5-3 to TRBJ1-1; D perhaps matches TRBD1 (6 bases). TRBV5-3 counts as an open reading frame of uncertain function. V lost 2 bases, J lost 3 bases, and 14 bases lay in between. This CDR3 has 15 residues. DNA for the CDR3: TGTGCCAGAAGCTTCTACAGGGAAAAGGACACTGAAGCTTTCTTT. Translated, it gives CARSFYREKDTEAFF.

The chain has TRBV2 and TRBJ2-1, with TRBD2 matching 11 bases. Germline V gives CDR1 SNHLY, CDR2 FYNNEI. Germline trimming cut 6 bases from V and 15 bases from J; bases unmatched to any gene: 13. The CDR3 loop spans 14 amino acids. The CDR3 region has the DNA TGTGCCAGCAGGCCGGGACTAGCGGAGCACGTACTGTTCTTC. Translated: CASRPGLAEHVLFF.

The chain uses TRBV5-4 and TRBJ2-1; D might be TRBD2 (6 bases). The V end was cut by 3 bases, the J end by 3 bases, with 22 bases between. This CDR3 spans 18 amino acids. Germline CDR1 is SGHNT and CDR2 is YYREEE (reference sequence). The CDR3 sequence is CASSSSGPGGVLYNEQFF. The CDR3 coding sequence is TGTGCCAGCAGCTCATCGGGCCCAGGAGGGGTCCTCTACAATGAGCAGTTCTTC.

This clone was detected only once. V is TRBV21-1 and J is TRBJ2-7; the DNA was not used to check the table's D call, TRBD1. TRBV21-1 is a pseudogene segment. The CDR3 consists of 14 residues. The CDR3 region is CASSKVRSSYEQYF. Written as DNA, the CDR3 is TGTGCCAGCAGCAAAGTCAGAAGCTCCTACGAGCAGTACTTC.

The V gene is TRBV6-6, the J gene TRBJ2-7; the D is unclear. Deletions cut 0 bases from V and 2 bases from J, with 2 bases between. Germline assignment: CDR1 MNHNY and CDR2 SVGAGI (reference sequence). The CDR3 has 12 amino acids. The CDR3 nucleotides read TGTGCCAGCAGTTACTCCGCCTACGAGCAGTACTTC. It specifies CASSYSAYEQYF.

In its sample, this clone was seen once. V usage is TRBV20-1 and J usage is TRBJ1-2; 10 bases align to TRBD1. The CDR3 consists of 12 residues. V shed 4 bases and J 8 bases; nucleotides not matched to a gene: 4. Germline V CDR1 and CDR2: DFQATT, SNEGSKA (reference sequence). The CDR3, as DNA: TGCAGTGCTACTGACAGGGGGCGAGGCTACACCTTC. It is translated as CSATDRGRGYTF.

The chain uses TRBV6-2 or TRBV6-3 and TRBJ2-1; TRBD2 matches 11 bases. The germline V gene encodes CDR1 MNHEY and CDR2 SVGEGT. V shed 0 bases, J shed 9 bases, and the junction held 4 bases outside the gene matches. CDR3 length equals 15 residues. CDR3 in DNA: TGTGCCAGCAGTTACTCGAGGACTAGCGGGTTTGAGCAGTTCTTC. Translation: CASSYSRTSGFEQFF.

CDR3 in DNA: TGTGCCAGCAGACTGGACAGTTTTAATGAAAAACTGTTTTTT. Its protein is CASRLDSFNEKLFF. This chain connects TRBV7-2 to TRBJ1-4; D perhaps matches TRBD1 (6 bases). Trimming took off 6 bases at V and 4 bases at J, with 12 bases between the two ends. This CDR3 has 14 residues. Germline CDR1 SGHTA, CDR2 FQGNSA.

V and J are TRBV14 and TRBJ1-1; the match to TRBD1 covers 9 bases. The CDR3 runs 12 residues. The J segment lost 10 bases and the V segment lost 5 bases, leaving 5 bases of the junction unmatched. The V gene's germline CDR1 is SGHDN and CDR2 FVKESK. The CDR3 loop is CASSSDRGIAFF. In DNA form, the CDR3 reads TGTGCCAGCAGCTCGGACAGGGGAATAGCTTTCTTT.

The rearrangement joins TRBV21-1 to TRBJ2-7; TRBD1 was called by the table and not checked on the DNA. TRBV21-1 is a listed pseudogene. The CDR3 consists of 16 residues. CDR3 sequence reads: CASTKGLGTDSYEQYF. The CDR3 nucleotides read TGTGCCAGCACCAAGGGATTGGGGACAGACTCCTACGAGCAGTACTTC.

The chain carries TRBV4-2 and TRBJ2-5; perhaps TRBD1 as D (7 bases). Trimming removed 4 bases at V and 0 bases at J, with 9 bases between. This CDR3 has 14 residues. Germline V CDR1 and CDR2: LGHNA, YNFKEQ. CDR3: CASSPGGNQETQYF. The CDR3 bases are TGTGCCAGCAGCCCAGGGGGGAACCAAGAGACCCAGTACTTC.

This chain joins TRBV29-1 and TRBJ2-7; 7 bases fit TRBD1. The CDR3 has 10 residues. Germline CDR1 reads SQVTM; CDR2 reads ANQGSEA. The trim removed 8 bases at V and 4 bases at J, leaving 2 bases unmatched. The CDR3 here is CSPQGYEQYF. DNA of the CDR3: TGCAGCCCACAGGGGTACGAGCAGTACTTC.

This chain connects TRBV3-1 (or the pseudogene TRBV3-2) to TRBJ2-1; unclear D gene. The V and J ends lost 4 bases and 4 bases respectively, with 11 bases between them. The CDR3 loop spans 14 amino acids. The germline V gene encodes CDR1 LGHDT and CDR2 YNNKEL (reference sequence). The CDR3 sequence is CASSPNGRYNEQFF. In nucleotides, the CDR3 is TGTGCCAGCAGCCCGAATGGCCGTTACAATGAGCAGTTCTTC.

The gene calls are TRBV19 and TRBJ2-1; D may be TRBD2 (6 bases). Trimming took 4 bases from V and 3 from J, leaving 10 bases between them. The CDR3 sequence is 14 residues long. Germline loops: CDR1 LNHDA, CDR2 SQIVND (reference sequence). CDR3 residues: CASSTGADYNEQFF. The CDR3 DNA reads as TGTGCCAGTAGTACGGGAGCCGACTACAATGAGCAGTTCTTC.

The chain carries TRBV7-2 and TRBJ1-5, with 10 bases that match TRBD1. The CDR3 consists of 16 residues. The germline gives CDR1 SGHTA, CDR2 FQGNSA. Trimming took 3 bases from V and 5 from J; bases not matched to a gene: 7. The chain's CDR3 is CASSLPGTGDYQPQHF. The CDR3 DNA is TGTGCCAGCAGCTTGCCCGGGACAGGGGACTATCAGCCCCAGCATTTT.

CDR3 in DNA: TGCGCCAGCAGCCTGTCCCGTCGGGAGCAGTACTTC. Translating gives CASSLSRREQYF. The rearrangement uses TRBV5-1 and TRBJ2-7, with D hard to call. This CDR3 region has 12 residues. Germline CDR1 SGHRS, CDR2 YFSETQ. Trimming stripped 4 bases from V and 7 bases from J, with 12 bases between.

V and J are TRBV2 and TRBJ1-2; 7 positions match TRBD1. With 1 base clipped from V and 4 bases from J, the junction kept 3 bases outside the gene matches. Germline-derived CDR1 and CDR2 are SNHLY and FYNNEI. The CDR3 consists of 14 residues. The CDR3 protein is CASSEGTGPYGYTF. As DNA, the CDR3 is TGTGCCAGCAGTGAAGGGACAGGCCCCTATGGCTACACCTTC.

J is TRBJ1-1 and V is TRBV5-5, with D hard to call. Germline lookup yields CDR1 SGHKS and CDR2 YYEKEE (reference sequence). The length of the CDR3 is 13 residues. The V end was cut by 2 bases, the J end by 3 bases, with 8 bases between. CDR3 DNA: TGTGCCAGCAGCTTTTGGGAGGACACTGAAGCTTTCTTT. Translating it yields CASSFWEDTEAFF.

The chain combines TRBV5-4 with TRBJ2-1; D is undetermined. Germline lookup yields CDR1 SGHNT and CDR2 YYREEE (reference sequence). The CDR3 contains 11 residues. Deletions cut 5 bases from V and 6 bases from J, with 6 bases between. CDR3 DNA: TGTGCCAGCAGTTCTAGCAATGAGCAGTTCTTC. The encoded protein is CASSSSNEQFF.

The chain uses TRBV10-2 and TRBJ2-7, with 8 bases that match TRBD1. The CDR3 has 15 amino acids. V dropped 7 bases and J dropped 1; count of bases not matched to a gene: 9. Germline CDR1 and CDR2: WSHSY and SAAADI. The CDR3 loop is CASNLKQGESYEQYF. The CDR3 region has the DNA TGCGCCAGCAATCTAAAACAGGGGGAGTCCTACGAGCAGTACTTC.

Comments on this clone: The junction and the germline gene differ at one end; a read error may be behind it. V and J are TRBV30 and TRBJ1-2; 12 nucleotides match TRBD1. Germline V lookup: CDR1 GTSNPN, CDR2 SVGIG (reference sequence). The CDR3 sequence is 12 residues long. CDR3 in amino acids: CAWSSGTGGRAF. In DNA form, the CDR3 reads TGTGCCTGGAGTTCCGGGACAGGGGGCCGGGCCTTC.

This clone has ten or more counts. The chain carries TRBV7-3 and TRBJ2-1; 13 nucleotides agree with TRBD2. There are 20 residues in the CDR3. Trimming at V came to 6 bases and at J to 2 bases, leaving 16 bases not matched to a gene. Germline CDR1 SGHTA, CDR2 FQGTGA. CDR3 sequence: CASRATLGLAGETPYNEQFF. As DNA, the CDR3 is TGTGCCAGCAGGGCCACCCTCGGACTAGCGGGAGAGACACCCTACAATGAGCAGTTCTTC.

The chain couples TRBV28 to TRBJ1-5; weak D call: TRBD1 (6 bases). Germline loops: CDR1 MDHEN, CDR2 SYDVKM. Trimming shortened V by 5 bases and J by 5 bases, and 19 bases separated the two germline ends. The CDR3 extends over 16 amino acids. The CDR3 here is CASSPQGSGSYQPQHF. Written as DNA, the CDR3 is TGTGCCAGCAGTCCTCAGGGGTCGGGGAGCTATCAGCCCCAGCATTTT.

This clone was seen only once. This sequence joins TRBV4-3 and TRBJ2-2, with D tentatively TRBD1 (5 bases). CDR1 and CDR2 from the germline V gene are LGHNA and YSLEER. The length of the CDR3 is 14 residues. V was pared by 4 bases and J by 7 bases, with 13 bases between. The chain's CDR3 is CASSPLRGGGELFF. In DNA form, the CDR3 reads TGCGCCAGCAGCCCCTTAAGGGGTGGCGGGGAGCTGTTTTTT.